This entry features one TCR beta chain sequence. The record originates from a study of blood T cell repertoires in COVID-19. The CDR3 is 15 residues long. V was trimmed by 2 bases and J by 1 base, leaving 12 bases between them. Germline V gene data show CDR1 as SGHVS and CDR2 as FNYEAQ. Sequencing used immunoSEQ multiplex PCR; TCRdb keeps in-frame clones, though not all of them. The data contain some 300,000 clones, 85% to 90% of them singletons. The origin of this receptor is a woman between 45 and 60 years old with COVID-19, enrolled during active disease. V usage is TRBV7-6 and J usage is TRBJ2-7, with D tentatively TRBD2 (6 bases). The sample was peripheral blood. The CDR3 here is CASSLYRDSSYEQYF. In DNA form, the CDR3 reads TGTGCCAGCAGCTTATACCGGGACTCTTCCTACGAGCAGTACTTC.